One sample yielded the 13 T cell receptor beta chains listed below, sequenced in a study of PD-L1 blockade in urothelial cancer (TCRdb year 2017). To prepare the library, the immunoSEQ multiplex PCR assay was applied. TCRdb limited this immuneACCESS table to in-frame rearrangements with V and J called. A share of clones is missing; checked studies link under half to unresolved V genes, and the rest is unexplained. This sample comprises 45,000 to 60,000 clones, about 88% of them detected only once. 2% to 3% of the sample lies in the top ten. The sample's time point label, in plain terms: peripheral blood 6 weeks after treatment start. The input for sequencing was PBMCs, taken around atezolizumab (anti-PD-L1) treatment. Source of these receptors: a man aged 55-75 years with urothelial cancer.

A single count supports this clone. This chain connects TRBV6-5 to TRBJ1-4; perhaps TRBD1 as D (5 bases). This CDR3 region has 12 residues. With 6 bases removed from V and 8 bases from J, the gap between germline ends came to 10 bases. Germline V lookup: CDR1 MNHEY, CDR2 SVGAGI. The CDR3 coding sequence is TGTGCCAGCAGCCCCCAGGGAGAAAAACTGTTTTTT. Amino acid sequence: CASSPQGEKLFF.

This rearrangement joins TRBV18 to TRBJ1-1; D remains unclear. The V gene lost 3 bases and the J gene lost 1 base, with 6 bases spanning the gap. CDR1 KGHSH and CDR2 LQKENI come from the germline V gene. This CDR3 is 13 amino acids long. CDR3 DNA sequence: TGTGCCAGCTCACCCCATCCGAACACTGAAGCTTTCTTT. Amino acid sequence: CASSPHPNTEAFF.

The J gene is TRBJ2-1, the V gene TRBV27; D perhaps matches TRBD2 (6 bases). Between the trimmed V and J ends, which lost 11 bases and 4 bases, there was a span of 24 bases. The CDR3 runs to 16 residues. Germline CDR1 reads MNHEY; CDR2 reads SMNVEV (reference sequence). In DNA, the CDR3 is TGTGCCTCAAGTTTAAATGGGCTAGCGTCTTACAATGAGCAGTTCTTC. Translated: CASSLNGLASYNEQFF.

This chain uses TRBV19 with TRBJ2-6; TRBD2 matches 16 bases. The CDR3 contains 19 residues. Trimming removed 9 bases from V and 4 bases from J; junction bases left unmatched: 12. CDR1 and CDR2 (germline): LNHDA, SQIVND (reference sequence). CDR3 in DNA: TGTGCCAGCAACAAAGGGACTAGCGGGAGGGGTTCAGGGGCCAACGTCCTGACTTTC. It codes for CASNKGTSGRGSGANVLTF.

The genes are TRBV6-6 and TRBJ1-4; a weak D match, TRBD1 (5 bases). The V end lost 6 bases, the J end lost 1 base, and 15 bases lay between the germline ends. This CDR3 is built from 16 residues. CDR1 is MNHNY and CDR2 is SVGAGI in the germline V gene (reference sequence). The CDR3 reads CASRRGTGVTNEKLFF. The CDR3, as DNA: TGTGCCAGCAGGCGCGGGACTGGGGTAACTAATGAAAAACTGTTTTTT.

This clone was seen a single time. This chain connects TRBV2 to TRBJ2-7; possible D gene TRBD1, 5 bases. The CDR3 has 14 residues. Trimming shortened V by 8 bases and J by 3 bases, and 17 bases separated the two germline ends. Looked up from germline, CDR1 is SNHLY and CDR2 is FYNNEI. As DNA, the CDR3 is TGTGCCAGCCTGACAGTAATACCGGTCTACGAGCAGTACTTC. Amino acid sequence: CASLTVIPVYEQYF.

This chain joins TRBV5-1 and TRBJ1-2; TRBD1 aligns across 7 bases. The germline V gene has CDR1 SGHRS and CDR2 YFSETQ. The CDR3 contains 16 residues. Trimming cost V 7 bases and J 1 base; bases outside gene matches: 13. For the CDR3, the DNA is TGCGCCAGCGGGTTGGAAGGGGGCACCCTTAACTATGGCTACACCTTC. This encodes CASGLEGGTLNYGYTF. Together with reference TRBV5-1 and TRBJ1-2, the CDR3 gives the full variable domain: KAGVTQTPRYLIKTRGQQVTLSCSPISGHRSVSWYQQTPGQGLQFLFEYFSETQRNKGNFPGRFSGRQFSNSRSEMNVSTLELGDSALYLCASGLEGGTLNYGYTFGSGTRLTVV.

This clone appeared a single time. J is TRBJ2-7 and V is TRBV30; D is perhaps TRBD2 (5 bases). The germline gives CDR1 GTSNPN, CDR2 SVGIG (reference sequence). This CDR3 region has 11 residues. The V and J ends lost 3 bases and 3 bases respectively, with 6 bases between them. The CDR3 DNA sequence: TGTGCCTGGAGGGACTTCTACGAGCAGTACTTC. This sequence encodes CAWRDFYEQYF.

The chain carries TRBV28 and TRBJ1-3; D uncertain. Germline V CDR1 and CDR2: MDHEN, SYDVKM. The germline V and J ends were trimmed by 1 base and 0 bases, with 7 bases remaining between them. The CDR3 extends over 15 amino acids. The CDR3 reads CASSLFSVSGNTIYF. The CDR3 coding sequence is TGTGCCAGCAGTTTATTTTCCGTCTCTGGAAACACCATATATTTT. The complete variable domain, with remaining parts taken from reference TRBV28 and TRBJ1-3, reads DVKVTQSSRYLVKRTGEKVFLECVQDMDHENMFWYRQDPGLGLRLIYFSYDVKMKEKGDIPEGYSVSREKKERFSLILESASTNQTSMYLCASSLFSVSGNTIYFGEGSWLTVV.

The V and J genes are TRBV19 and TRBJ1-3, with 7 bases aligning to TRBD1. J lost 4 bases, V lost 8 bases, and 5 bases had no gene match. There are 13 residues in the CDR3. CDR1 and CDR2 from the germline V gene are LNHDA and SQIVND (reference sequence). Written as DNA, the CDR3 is TGTGCCAGTGGCGGGACAGCAGGAAACACCATATATTTT. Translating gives CASGGTAGNTIYF. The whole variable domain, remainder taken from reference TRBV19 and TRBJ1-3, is DGGITQSPKYLFRKEGQNVTLSCEQNLNHDAMYWYRQDPGQGLRLIYYSQIVNDFQKGDIAEGYSVSREKKESFPLTVTSAQKNPTAFYLCASGGTAGNTIYFGEGSWLTVV.

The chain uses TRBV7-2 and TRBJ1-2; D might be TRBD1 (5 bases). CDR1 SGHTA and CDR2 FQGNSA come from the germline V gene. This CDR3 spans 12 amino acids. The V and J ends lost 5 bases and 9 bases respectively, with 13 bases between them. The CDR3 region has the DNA TGTGCCAGCAGCGCCACAGGCCAACGCTACACCTTC. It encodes CASSATGQRYTF.

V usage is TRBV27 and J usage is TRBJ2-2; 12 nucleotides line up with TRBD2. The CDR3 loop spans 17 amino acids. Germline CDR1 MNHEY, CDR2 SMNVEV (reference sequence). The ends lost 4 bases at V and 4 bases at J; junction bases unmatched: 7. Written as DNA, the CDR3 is TGTGCCAGCAGTTCCAGGACTAGCGGGACGGCCACCGGGGAGCTGTTTTTT. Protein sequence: CASSSRTSGTATGELFF.

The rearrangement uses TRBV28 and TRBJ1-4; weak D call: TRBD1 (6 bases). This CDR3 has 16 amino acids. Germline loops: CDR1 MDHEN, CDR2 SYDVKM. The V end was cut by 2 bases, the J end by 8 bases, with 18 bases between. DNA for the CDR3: TGTGCCAGCAGTTTAATCTCCCCAGGGGCAAAAGAAAAACTGTTTTTT. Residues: CASSLISPGAKEKLFF.